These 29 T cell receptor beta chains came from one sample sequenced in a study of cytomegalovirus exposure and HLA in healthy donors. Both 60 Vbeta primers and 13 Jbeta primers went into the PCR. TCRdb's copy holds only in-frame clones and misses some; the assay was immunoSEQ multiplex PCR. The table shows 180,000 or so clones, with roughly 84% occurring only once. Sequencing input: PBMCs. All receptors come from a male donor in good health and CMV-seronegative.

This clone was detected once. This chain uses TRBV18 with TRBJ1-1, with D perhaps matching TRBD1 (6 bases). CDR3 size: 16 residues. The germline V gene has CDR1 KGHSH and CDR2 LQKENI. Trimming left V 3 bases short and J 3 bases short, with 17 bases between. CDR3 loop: CASSPRQASGYTEAFF. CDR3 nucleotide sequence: TGTGCCAGCTCACCCCGACAGGCATCGGGATACACTGAAGCTTTCTTT.

CDR3 DNA: TGCGCCAGCAGCCTGGATGGGACTTCCACAGATACGCAGTATTTT. This codes for CASSLDGTSTDTQYF. The gene calls are TRBV5-1 and TRBJ2-3; D is perhaps TRBD2 (6 bases). The CDR3 covers 15 residues. Between the trimmed V and J ends, which lost 4 bases and 2 bases, there was a span of 14 bases. Germline V gene sequence: CDR1 SGHRS, CDR2 YFSETQ.

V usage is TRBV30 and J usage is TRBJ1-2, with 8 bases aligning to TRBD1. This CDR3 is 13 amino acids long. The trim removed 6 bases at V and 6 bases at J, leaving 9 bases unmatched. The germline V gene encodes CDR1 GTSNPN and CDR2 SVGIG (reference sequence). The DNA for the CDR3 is TGTGCCTGCGGCGACAGGGGAGATCATGGCTACACCTTC. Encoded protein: CACGDRGDHGYTF.

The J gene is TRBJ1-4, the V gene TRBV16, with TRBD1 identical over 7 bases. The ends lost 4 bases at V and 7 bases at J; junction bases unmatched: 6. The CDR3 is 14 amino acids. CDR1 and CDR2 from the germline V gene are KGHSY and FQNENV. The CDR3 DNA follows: TGTGCCAGCAGCCTGGGCAGGGGGACTGAAAAACTGTTTTTT. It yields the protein CASSLGRGTEKLFF.

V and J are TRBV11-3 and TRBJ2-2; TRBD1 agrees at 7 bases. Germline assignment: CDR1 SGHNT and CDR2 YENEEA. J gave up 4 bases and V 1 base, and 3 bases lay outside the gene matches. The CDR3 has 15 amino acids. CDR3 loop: CASSLVGGGTGELFF. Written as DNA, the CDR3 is TGTGCCAGCAGCTTAGTAGGGGGCGGCACCGGGGAGCTGTTTTTT.

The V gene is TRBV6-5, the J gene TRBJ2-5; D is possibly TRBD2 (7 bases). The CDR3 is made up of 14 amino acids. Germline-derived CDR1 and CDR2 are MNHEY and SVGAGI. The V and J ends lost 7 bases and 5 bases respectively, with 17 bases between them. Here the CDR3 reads CASTSPGGHETQYF. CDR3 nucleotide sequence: TGTGCCAGCACGTCTCCCGGGGGGCATGAGACCCAGTACTTC.

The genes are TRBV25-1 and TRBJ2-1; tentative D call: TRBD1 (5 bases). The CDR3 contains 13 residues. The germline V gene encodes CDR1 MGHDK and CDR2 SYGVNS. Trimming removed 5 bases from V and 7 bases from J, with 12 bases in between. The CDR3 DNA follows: TGTGCCAGCAGTAACACCAGGGTTAATGAGCAGTTCTTC. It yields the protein CASSNTRVNEQFF.

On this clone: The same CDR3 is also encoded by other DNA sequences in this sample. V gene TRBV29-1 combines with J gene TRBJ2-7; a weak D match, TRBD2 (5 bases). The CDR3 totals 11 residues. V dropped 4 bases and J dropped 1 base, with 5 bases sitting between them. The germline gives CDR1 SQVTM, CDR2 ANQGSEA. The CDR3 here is CSVAGSYEQYF. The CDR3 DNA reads TGCAGCGTTGCGGGGTCCTACGAGCAGTACTTC.

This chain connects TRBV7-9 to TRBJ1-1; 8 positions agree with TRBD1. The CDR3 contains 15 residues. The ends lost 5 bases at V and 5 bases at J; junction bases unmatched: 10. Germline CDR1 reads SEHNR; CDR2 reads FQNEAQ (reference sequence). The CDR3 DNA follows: TGTGCCAGCAGCCCTTGGGACAGGCTCTTGACTGAAGCTTTCTTT. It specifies CASSPWDRLLTEAFF. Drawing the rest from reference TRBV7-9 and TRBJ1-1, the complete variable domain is DTGVSQNPRHKITKRGQNVTFRCDPISEHNRLYWYRQTLGQGPEFLTYFQNEAQLEKSRLLSDRFSAERPKGSFSTLEIQRTEQGDSAMYLCASSPWDRLLTEAFFGQGTRLTVV.

CDR3 amino acids: CASKNRDRAIRVNQPQHF. The CDR3, as DNA: TGTGCCAGTAAAAACCGGGACAGGGCTATTCGGGTCAATCAGCCCCAGCATTTT. The gene calls are TRBV27 and TRBJ1-5, with 9 bases lining up with TRBD1. The CDR3 extends over 18 amino acids. V was clipped by 9 bases and J by 3 bases; unmatched bases: 18. Germline values: CDR1 MNHEY, CDR2 SMNVEV (reference sequence).

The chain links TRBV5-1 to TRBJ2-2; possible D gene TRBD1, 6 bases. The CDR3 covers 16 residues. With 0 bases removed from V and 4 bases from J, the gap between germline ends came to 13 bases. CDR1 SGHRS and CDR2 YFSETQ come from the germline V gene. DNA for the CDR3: TGCGCCAGCAGCTTGGCAGGGGCTGCCGGCACCGGGGAGCTGTTTTTT. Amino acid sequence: CASSLAGAAGTGELFF.

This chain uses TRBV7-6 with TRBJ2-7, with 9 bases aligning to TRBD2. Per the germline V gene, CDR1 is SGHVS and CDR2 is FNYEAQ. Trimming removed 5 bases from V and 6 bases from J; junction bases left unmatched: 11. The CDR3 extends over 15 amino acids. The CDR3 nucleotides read TGTGCCAGCAGCACCCGCGGGGGGGACTCGGTCGAGCAGTACTTC. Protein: CASSTRGGDSVEQYF.

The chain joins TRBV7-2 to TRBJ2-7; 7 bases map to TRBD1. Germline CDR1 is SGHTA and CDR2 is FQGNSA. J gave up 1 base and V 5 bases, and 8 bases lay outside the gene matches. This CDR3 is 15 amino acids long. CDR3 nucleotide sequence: TGTGCCAGCAGCCAACAGGGGAGAGGGTCCTACGAGCAGTACTTC. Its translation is CASSQQGRGSYEQYF.

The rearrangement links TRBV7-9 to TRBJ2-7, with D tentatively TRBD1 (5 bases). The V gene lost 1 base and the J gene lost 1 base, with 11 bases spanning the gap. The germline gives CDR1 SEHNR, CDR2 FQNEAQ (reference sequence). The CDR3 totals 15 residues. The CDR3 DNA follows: TGTGCCAGCAGCTTAGTCTCTTCAGGGTCCTACGAGCAGTACTTC. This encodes CASSLVSSGSYEQYF.

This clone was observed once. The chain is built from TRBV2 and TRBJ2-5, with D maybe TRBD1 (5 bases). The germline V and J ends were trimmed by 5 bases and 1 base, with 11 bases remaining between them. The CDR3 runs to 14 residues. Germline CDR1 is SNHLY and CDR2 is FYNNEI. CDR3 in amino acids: CASSFDRGQETQYF. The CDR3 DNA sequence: TGTGCCAGCAGTTTCGACAGAGGCCAAGAGACCCAGTACTTC.

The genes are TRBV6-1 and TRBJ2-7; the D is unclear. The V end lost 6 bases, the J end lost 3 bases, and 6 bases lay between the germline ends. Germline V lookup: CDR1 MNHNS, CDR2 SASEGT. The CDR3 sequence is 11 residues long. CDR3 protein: CASSAIYEQYF. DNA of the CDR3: TGTGCCAGCAGCGCTATCTACGAGCAGTACTTC.

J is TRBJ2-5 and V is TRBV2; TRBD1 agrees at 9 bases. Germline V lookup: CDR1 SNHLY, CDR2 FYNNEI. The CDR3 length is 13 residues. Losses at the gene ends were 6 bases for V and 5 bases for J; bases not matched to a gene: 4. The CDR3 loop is CASRTDRGETQYF. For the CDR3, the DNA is TGTGCCAGCAGGACCGACAGGGGGGAGACCCAGTACTTC. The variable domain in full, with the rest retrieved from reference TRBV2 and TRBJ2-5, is EPEVTQTPSHQVTQMGQEVILRCVPISNHLYFYWYRQILGQKVEFLVSFYNNEISEKSEIFDDQFSVERPDGSNFTLKIRSTKLEDSAMYFCASRTDRGETQYFGPGTRLLVL.

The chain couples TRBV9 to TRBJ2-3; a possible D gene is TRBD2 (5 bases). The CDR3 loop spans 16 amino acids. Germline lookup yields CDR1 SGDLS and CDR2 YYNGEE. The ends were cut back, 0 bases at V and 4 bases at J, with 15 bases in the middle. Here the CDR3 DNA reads TGTGCCAGCAGCGTAGATATAGCACGGGGTGCAGATACGCAGTATTTT. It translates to CASSVDIARGADTQYF.

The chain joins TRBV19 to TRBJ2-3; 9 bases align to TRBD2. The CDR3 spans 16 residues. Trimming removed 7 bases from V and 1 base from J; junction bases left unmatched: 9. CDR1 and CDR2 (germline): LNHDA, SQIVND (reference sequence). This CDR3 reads CASTRRTSAGTDTQYF. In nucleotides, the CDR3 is TGTGCCAGTACAAGGAGGACTAGCGCGGGCACAGATACGCAGTATTTT.

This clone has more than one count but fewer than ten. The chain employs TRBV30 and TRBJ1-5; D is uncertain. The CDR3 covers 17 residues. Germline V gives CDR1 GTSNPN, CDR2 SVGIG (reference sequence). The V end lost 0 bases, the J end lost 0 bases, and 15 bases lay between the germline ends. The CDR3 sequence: CAWSVGRTDHSNQPQHF. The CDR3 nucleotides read TGTGCCTGGAGTGTAGGTAGAACAGATCATAGCAATCAGCCCCAGCATTTT.

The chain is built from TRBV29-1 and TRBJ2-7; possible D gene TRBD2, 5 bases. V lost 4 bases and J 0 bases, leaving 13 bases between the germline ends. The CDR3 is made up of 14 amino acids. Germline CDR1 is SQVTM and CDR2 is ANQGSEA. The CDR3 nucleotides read TGCAGCGTTGGGGGAGTAGGGAGCTCCTACGAGCAGTACTTC. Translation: CSVGGVGSSYEQYF.

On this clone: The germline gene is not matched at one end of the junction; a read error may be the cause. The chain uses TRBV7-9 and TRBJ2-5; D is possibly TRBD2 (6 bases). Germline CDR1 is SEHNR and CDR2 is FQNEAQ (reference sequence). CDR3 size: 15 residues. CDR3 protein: CSSSSRTGSGETQYF. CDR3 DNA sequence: TGTTCCAGCAGCTCTAGGACCGGGAGCGGAGAGACCCAGTACTTC. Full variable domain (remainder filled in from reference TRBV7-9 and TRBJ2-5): DTGVSQNPRHKITKRGQNVTFRCDPISEHNRLYWYRQTLGQGPEFLTYFQNEAQLEKSRLLSDRFSAERPKGSFSTLEIQRTEQGDSAMYLCSSSSRTGSGETQYFGPGTRLLVL.

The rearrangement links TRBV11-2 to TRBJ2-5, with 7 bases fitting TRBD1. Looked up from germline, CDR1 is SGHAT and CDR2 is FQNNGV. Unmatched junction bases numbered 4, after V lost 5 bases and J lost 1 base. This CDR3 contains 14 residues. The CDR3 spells CASSEGASQETQYF. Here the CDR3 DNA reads TGTGCCAGCAGCGAGGGGGCGAGCCAAGAGACCCAGTACTTC.

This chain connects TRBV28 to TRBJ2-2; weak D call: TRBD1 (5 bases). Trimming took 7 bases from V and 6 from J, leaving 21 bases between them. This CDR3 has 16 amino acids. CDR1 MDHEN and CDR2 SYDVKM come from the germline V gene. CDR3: CASKSTLGRNSGELFF. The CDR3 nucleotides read TGTGCCAGCAAATCGACCCTGGGGCGAAACTCCGGGGAGCTGTTTTTT.

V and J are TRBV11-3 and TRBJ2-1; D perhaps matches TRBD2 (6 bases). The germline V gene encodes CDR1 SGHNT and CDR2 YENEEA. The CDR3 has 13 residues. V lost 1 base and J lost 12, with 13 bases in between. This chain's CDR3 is CASSLVSGVGQFF. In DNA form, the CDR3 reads TGTGCCAGCAGCTTAGTTTCGGGAGTGGGGCAGTTCTTC.

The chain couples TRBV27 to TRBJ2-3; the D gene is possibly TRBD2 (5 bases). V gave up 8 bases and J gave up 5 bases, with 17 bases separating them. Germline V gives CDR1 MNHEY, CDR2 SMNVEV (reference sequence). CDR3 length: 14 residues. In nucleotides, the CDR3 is TGTGCCAGCTCCTACGGGATGGTTCAAGATACGCAGTATTTT. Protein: CASSYGMVQDTQYF.

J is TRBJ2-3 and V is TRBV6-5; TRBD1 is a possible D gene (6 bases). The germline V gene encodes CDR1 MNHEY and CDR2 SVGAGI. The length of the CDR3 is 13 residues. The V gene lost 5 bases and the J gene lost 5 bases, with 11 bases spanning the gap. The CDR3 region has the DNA TGTGCCAGCAGTGCAGGCAGGGGAGATACGCAGTATTTT. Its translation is CASSAGRGDTQYF.

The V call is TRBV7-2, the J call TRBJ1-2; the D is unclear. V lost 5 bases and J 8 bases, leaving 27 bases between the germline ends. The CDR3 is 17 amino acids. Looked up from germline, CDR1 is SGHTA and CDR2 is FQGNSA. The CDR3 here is CASSPRVGHPSRDGYTF. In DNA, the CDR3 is TGTGCCAGCAGCCCCCGGGTCGGCCACCCCTCGAGAGACGGCTACACCTTC.

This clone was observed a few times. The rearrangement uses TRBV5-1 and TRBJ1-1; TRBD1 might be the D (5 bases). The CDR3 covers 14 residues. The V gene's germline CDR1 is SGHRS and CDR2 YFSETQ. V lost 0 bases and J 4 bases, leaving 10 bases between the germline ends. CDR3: CASSLAQQATEAFF. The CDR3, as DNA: TGCGCCAGCAGCTTGGCCCAACAGGCCACTGAAGCTTTCTTT.